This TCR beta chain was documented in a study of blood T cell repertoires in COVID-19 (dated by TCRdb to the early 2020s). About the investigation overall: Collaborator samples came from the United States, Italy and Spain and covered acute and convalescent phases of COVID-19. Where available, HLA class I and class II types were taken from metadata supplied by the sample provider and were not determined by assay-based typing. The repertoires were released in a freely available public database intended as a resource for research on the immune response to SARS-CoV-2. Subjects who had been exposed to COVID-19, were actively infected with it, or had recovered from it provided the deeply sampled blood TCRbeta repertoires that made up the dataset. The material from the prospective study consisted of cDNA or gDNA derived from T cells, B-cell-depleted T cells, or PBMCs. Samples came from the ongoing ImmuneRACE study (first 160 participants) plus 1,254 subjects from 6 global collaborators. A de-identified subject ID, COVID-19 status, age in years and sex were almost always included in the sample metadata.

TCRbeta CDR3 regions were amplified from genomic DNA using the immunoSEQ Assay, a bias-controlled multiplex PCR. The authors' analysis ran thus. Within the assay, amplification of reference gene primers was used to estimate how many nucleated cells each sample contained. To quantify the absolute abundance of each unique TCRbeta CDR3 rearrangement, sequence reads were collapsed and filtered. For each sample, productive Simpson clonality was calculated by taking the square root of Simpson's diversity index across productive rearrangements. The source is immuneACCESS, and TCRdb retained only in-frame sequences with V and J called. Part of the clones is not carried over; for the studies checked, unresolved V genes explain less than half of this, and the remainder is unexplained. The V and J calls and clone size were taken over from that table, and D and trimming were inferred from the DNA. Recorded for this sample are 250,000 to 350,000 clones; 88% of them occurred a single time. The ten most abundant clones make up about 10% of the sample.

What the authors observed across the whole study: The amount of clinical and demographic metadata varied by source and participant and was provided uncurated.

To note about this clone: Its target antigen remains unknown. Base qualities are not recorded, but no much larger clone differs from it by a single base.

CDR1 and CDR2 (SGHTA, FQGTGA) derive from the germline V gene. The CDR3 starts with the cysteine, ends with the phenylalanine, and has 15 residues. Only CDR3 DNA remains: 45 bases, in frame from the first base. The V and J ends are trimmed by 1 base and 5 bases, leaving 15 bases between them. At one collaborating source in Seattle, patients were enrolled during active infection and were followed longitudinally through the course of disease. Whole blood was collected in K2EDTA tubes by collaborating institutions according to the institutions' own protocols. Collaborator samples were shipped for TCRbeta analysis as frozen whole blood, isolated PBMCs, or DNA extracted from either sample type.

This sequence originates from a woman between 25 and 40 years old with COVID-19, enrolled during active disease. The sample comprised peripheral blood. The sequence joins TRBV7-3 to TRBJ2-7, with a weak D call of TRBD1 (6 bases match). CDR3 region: CASSLKTGEGHEQYF. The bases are TGTGCCAGCAGCTTAAAGACAGGAGAGGGCCACGAGCAGTACTTC.